The rows below give T cell receptor beta chains drawn from one sample of a study of tumor-infiltrating lymphocytes in localized non-small cell lung cancer. Data came from immunoSEQ multiplex PCR; TCRdb stores just in-frame clones and leaves some out. The table has 9,500 to 10,000 clones, roughly three quarters seen once. The sample taken for sequencing was lung tumor tissue. The receptors come from a human donor with non-small cell lung cancer. Each CDR3 is given with its conserved first and last residue. Size tells how often a clone was seen (once, few, many) or the class of an expanded clone, and some rows leave it out.

cdr3_aa	j_call	clone_size	v_call
CASEYRREKSSYGYTF	TRBJ1-2	-	TRBV19
CASSLIWSGEAFF	TRBJ1-1	once	TRBV5-5
CASSFRRGRASYNEQFF	TRBJ2-1	few	TRBV5-1
CATSNQGQDAEAFF	TRBJ1-1	-	TRBV5-1
CASRRTGSGELFF	TRBJ2-2	-	TRBV4-1
CASSSDGNTEAFF	TRBJ1-1	medium-sized	TRBV5-1
CASSLSGGESNEQFF	TRBJ2-1	-	TRBV7-8
CASSPGQGESYEQYF	TRBJ2-7	-	TRBV18
CASSLRDRGMNEQFF	TRBJ2-1	-	TRBV6-5
CASSEGLNYGYTF	TRBJ1-2	few	TRBV6-1
CASSYRAAFF	TRBJ1-1	-	TRBV6-6
CAWSYSRGAGIFTGGELFF	TRBJ2-2	-	TRBV30
CAWSRGAGYEQYF	TRBJ2-7	-	TRBV30
CASSATGSNYGYTF	TRBJ1-2	-	TRBV19
CASSQVGTGRNTGELFF	TRBJ2-2	few	TRBV4-1
CASSPAAGSDYNSPLHF	TRBJ1-6	-	TRBV5-1
CASSSGLSGGAVVDTQYF	TRBJ2-3	-	TRBV5-1
CASTPGQGVTPLHF	TRBJ1-6	-	TRBV6-1
CAVAGRGVYEQYF	TRBJ2-7	-	TRBV10-3
CASSSGTHNEQFF	TRBJ2-1	-	TRBV5-4
CASSLGASGHHTGGELFF	TRBJ2-2	-	TRBV7-8
CASSFLQGSGNTIYF	TRBJ1-3	once	TRBV4-1
CASSRQPNTEAFF	TRBJ1-1	few	TRBV2
CASSPTRVSNQPQHF	TRBJ1-5	medium-sized	TRBV18
CASSLTPGATPNSPLHF	TRBJ1-6	-	TRBV7-8
CASSLGLGQGYETQYF	TRBJ2-5	-	TRBV5-4
CALGGEYNSPLHF	TRBJ1-6	medium-sized	TRBV30
CASSSGQLYNEQFF	TRBJ2-1	few	TRBV11-2
CASSWNTGGANSPLHF	TRBJ1-6	-	TRBV5-1
CASSMRTVFNQPQHF	TRBJ1-5	-	TRBV19
CASSQDRGSSNEKLFF	TRBJ1-4	-	TRBV4-1
CASSSTGGSSYNEQFF	TRBJ2-1	-	TRBV6-5
CASSLRDTQYF	TRBJ2-3	-	TRBV2